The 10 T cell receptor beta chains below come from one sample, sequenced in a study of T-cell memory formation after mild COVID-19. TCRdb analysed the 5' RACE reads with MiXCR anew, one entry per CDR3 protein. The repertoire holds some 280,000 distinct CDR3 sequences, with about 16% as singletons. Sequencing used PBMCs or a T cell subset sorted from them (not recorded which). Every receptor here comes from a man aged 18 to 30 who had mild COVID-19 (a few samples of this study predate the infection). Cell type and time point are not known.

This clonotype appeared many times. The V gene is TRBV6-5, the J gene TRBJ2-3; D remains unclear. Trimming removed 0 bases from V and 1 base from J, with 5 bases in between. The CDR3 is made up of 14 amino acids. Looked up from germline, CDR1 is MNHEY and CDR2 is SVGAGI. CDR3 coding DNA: TGTGCCAGCAGTTACTCTGCGGGCACAGATACGCAGTATTTT. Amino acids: CASSYSAGTDTQYF.

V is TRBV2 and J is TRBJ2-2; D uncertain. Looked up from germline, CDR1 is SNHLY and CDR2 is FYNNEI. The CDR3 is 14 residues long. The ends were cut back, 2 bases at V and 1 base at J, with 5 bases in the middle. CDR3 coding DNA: TGTGCCAGCAGTGAACTCAGGAACACCGGGGAGCTGTTTTTT. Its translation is CASSELRNTGELFF.

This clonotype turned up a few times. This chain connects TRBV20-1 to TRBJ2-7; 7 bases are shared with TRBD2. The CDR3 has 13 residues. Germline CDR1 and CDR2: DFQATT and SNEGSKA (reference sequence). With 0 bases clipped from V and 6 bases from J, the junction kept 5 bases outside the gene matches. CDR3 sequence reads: CSAREKGGIEQYF. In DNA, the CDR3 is TGCAGTGCTAGAGAAAAGGGAGGGATCGAGCAGTACTTC.

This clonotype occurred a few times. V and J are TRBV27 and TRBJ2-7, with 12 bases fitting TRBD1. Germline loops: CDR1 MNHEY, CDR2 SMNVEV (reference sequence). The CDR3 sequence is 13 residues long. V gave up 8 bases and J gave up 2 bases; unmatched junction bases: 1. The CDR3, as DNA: TGTGCCAGCGGGACAGGGGGCACCTACGAGCAGTACGTC. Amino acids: CASGTGGTYEQYV.

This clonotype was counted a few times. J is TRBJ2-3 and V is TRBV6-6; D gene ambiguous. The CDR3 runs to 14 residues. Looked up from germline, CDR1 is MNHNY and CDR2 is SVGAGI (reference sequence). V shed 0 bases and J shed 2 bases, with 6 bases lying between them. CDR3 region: CASSYSSITDTQYF. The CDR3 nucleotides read TGTGCCAGCAGTTACTCGAGTATCACAGATACGCAGTATTTT.

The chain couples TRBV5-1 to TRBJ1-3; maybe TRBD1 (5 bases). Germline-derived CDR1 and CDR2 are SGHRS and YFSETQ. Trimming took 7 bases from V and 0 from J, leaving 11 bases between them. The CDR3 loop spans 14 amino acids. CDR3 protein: CASAQGSSGNTIYF. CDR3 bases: TGCGCCAGCGCGCAGGGCAGCTCTGGAAACACCATATATTTT.

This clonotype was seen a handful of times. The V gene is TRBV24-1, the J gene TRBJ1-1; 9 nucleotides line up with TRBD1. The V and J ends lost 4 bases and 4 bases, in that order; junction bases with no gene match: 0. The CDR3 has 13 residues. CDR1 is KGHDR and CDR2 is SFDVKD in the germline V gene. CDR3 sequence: CATSEGQGTEAFF. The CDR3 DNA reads TGTGCCACCAGTGAGGGACAGGGCACTGAAGCTTTCTTT.

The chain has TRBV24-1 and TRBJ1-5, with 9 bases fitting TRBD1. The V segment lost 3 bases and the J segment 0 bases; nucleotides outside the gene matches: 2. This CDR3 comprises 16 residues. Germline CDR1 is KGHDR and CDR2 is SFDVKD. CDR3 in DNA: TGTGCCACCAGTGATAAGACAGGGGGTAGCAATCAGCCCCAGCATTTT. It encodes CATSDKTGGSNQPQHF.

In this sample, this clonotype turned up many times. CDR3 region: CASSPGSGSTDTQYF. The CDR3 coding sequence is TGCGCCAGCAGCCCTGGATCGGGGAGCACAGATACGCAGTATTTT. The V call is TRBV5-1, the J call TRBJ2-3; D possibly corresponds to TRBD2 (5 bases). V dropped 4 bases and J dropped 0 bases, with 12 bases sitting between them. Germline values: CDR1 SGHRS, CDR2 YFSETQ. This CDR3 spans 15 amino acids. Full variable domain (missing parts from reference TRBV5-1 and TRBJ2-3): KAGVTQTPRYLIKTRGQQVTLSCSPISGHRSVSWYQQTPGQGLQFLFEYFSETQRNKGNFPGRFSGRQFSNSRSEMNVSTLELGDSALYLCASSPGSGSTDTQYFGPGTRLTVL.

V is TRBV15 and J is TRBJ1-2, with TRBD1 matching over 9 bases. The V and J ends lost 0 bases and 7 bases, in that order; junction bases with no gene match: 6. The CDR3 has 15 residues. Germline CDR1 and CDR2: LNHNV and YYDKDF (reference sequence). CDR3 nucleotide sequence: TGTGCCACCAGCAGAGATCACGGGGACAGGGCTGGCTACACCTTC. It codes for CATSRDHGDRAGYTF.